The next 29 T cell receptor beta chains were all read from a single sample in a study of identical twins. One entry per CDR3 protein, called by TCRdb with MiXCR from the 5' RACE reads. The table has some 590,000 distinct CDR3 sequences, more than 9% seen once. This sample also belongs to another study, concerning yellow fever vaccine responses in identical twins.

Sequences were obtained from PBMCs. These receptor sequences come from a woman aged 18 to 35 in good health.

This clonotype showed up just once. This chain joins TRBV27 and TRBJ2-1; D possibly matches TRBD1 or TRBD2 (5 bases each). CDR3 length: 14 amino acids. Trimming removed 0 bases at V and 5 bases at J, with 8 bases between. Germline CDR1 and CDR2: MNHEY and SMNVEV (reference sequence). The CDR3: CASSLSGTHNEQFF. CDR3 DNA sequence: TGTGCCAGCAGTTTATCAGGGACGCACAATGAGCAGTTCTTC.

This clonotype was observed a few times. V usage is TRBV7-2 and J usage is TRBJ2-3; D is unclear. Trimming cost V 4 bases and J 4 bases, with 9 bases left between them. Per the germline V gene, CDR1 is SGHTA and CDR2 is FQGNSA. The CDR3 consists of 13 residues. CDR3 sequence reads: CASSSLPSDTQYF. CDR3 coding DNA: TGTGCCAGCAGCTCGCTCCCTTCAGATACGCAGTATTTT.

In this sample, this clonotype turned up many times. This chain connects TRBV7-2 to TRBJ2-2; no reliable D call. CDR1 SGHTA and CDR2 FQGNSA come from the germline V gene. The CDR3 runs to 13 residues. V was shortened by 4 bases and J by 6 bases, with 9 bases between the two germline ends. The CDR3 protein is CASSSYRSGELFF. In DNA, the CDR3 is TGTGCCAGCAGCTCATACCGCTCCGGGGAGCTGTTTTTT.

This clonotype appeared many times. This chain uses TRBV7-8 with TRBJ2-5; TRBD2 matches at 8 bases. Germline V gene data show CDR1 as SGHVS and CDR2 as FQNEAQ. With 5 bases clipped from V and 2 bases from J, the junction kept 4 bases outside the gene matches. The CDR3 is made up of 14 amino acids. CDR3 coding DNA: TGTGCCAGCAGCCCGGGACTAGAACAAGAGACCCAGTACTTC. It specifies CASSPGLEQETQYF.

This clonotype has more than one count but fewer than ten. V gene TRBV20-1 combines with J gene TRBJ2-7, with 10 nucleotides matching TRBD2. Germline V gene sequence: CDR1 DFQATT, CDR2 SNEGSKA (reference sequence). This CDR3 has 15 residues. V trimming: 1 base; J trimming: 2 bases; junction bases outside the gene matches: 5. The CDR3 here is CSARGWTSGTYEQYF. DNA of the CDR3: TGCAGTGCTAGAGGTTGGACTAGCGGAACCTACGAGCAGTACTTC.

V is TRBV12-3 or TRBV12-4 and J is TRBJ2-3, with TRBD1 matching 9 bases. The CDR3 is made up of 15 amino acids. V shed 6 bases and J 5 bases; nucleotides not matched to a gene: 9. The CDR3 nucleotides read TGTGCCAGCAGCCTATCGGGGACAGGGCAAGATACGCAGTATTTT. Translated, it gives CASSLSGTGQDTQYF.

In its sample, this clonotype was seen a few times. The chain employs TRBV9 and TRBJ2-2; D not certain. The length of the CDR3 is 16 residues. Per germline, CDR1 SGDLS and CDR2 YYNGEE. Trimming removed 2 bases from V and 0 bases from J, with 11 bases in between. The CDR3 spells CASSVGRWSNTGELFF. CDR3 nucleotide sequence: TGTGCCAGCAGCGTCGGACGGTGGTCGAACACCGGGGAGCTGTTTTTT. Filled out from reference TRBV9 and TRBJ2-2, the complete variable domain reads DSGVTQTPKHLITATGQRVTLRCSPRSGDLSVYWYQQSLDQGLQFLIQYYNGEERAKGNILERFSAQQFPDLHSELNLSSLELGDSALYFCASSVGRWSNTGELFFGEGSRLTVL.

This clonotype came up a few times. V is TRBV27 and J is TRBJ2-7, with 7 bases aligning to TRBD1. The CDR3 is 13 amino acids. The J segment lost 6 bases and the V segment lost 10 bases, leaving 12 bases of the junction unmatched. CDR1 MNHEY and CDR2 SMNVEV come from the germline V gene (reference sequence). CDR3 protein: CATPRDRPFEQYF. The CDR3, as DNA: TGTGCCACCCCCCGGGACAGACCCTTCGAGCAGTACTTC.

A word on this clonotype: A read error may produce the germline difference seen at one junction end. The rearrangement uses TRBV12-3 or TRBV12-4 and TRBJ2-6; 9 bases are shared with TRBD1. The CDR3 totals 19 residues. The chain's CDR3 is CAISLGGDRVYSGANVLTF. The DNA of the CDR3 is TGTGCCATCAGTTTAGGTGGGGACAGGGTCTACTCTGGGGCCAACGTCCTGACTTTC.

This clonotype was counted ten times or more. The CDR3 region has the DNA TGTGCCAGCAGTTTAACGGAGGGACTGAATTCACCCCTCCACTTT. Protein sequence: CASSLTEGLNSPLHF. The gene calls are TRBV12-3 or TRBV12-4 and TRBJ1-6, with D perhaps TRBD1 (5 bases). This CDR3 is 15 amino acids long. Trimming cost V 2 bases and J 7 bases, with 12 bases left between them.

This clonotype was counted ten times or more. The chain employs TRBV5-1 and TRBJ2-7; 8 bases are a match to TRBD2. Germline V gene lookup returns CDR1 SGHRS and CDR2 YFSETQ. This CDR3 spans 12 amino acids. J was trimmed by 2 bases and V by 5 bases; bases with no gene match: 0. The CDR3 region is CASRAGAYEQYF. CDR3 sequence (DNA): TGCGCCAGCAGAGCGGGGGCCTACGAGCAGTACTTC.

The chain combines TRBV3-1 with TRBJ2-2; D call uncertain. V lost 3 bases, J lost 9 bases, and 14 bases lay in between. This CDR3 is 14 amino acids long. Germline loops: CDR1 LGHDT, CDR2 YNNKEL (reference sequence). The CDR3 here is CASSHVRLPWELFF. CDR3 sequence (DNA): TGTGCCAGCAGCCATGTTAGACTTCCCTGGGAGCTGTTTTTT.

The rearrangement uses TRBV29-1 and TRBJ2-5, with TRBD1 matching 7 bases. This CDR3 contains 13 residues. V shed 4 bases and J 4 bases; nucleotides not matched to a gene: 6. Germline loops: CDR1 SQVTM, CDR2 ANQGSEA. The CDR3 loop is CSVVRDSRETQYF. The CDR3 DNA follows: TGCAGCGTTGTCCGGGACAGCCGAGAGACCCAGTACTTC. Using reference TRBV29-1 and TRBJ2-5 for the parts outside the CDR3, the full variable domain is SAVISQKPSRDICQRGTSLTIQCQVDSQVTMMFWYRQQPGQSLTLIATANQGSEATYESGFVIDKFPISRPNLTFSTLTVSNMSPEDSSIYLCSVVRDSRETQYFGPGTRLLVL.

The chain couples TRBV20-1 to TRBJ2-3; D gene uncertain. V dropped 3 bases and J dropped 2 bases, with 15 bases sitting between them. Germline assignment: CDR1 DFQATT and CDR2 SNEGSKA (reference sequence). The CDR3 consists of 15 residues. The CDR3 here is CSASTVGIPTDTQYF. The CDR3 DNA reads TGCAGTGCTAGCACCGTGGGGATACCCACAGATACGCAGTATTTT.

This clonotype occurred many times. V is TRBV5-5 and J is TRBJ2-7; TRBD1 agrees at 7 bases. Germline-derived CDR1 and CDR2 are SGHKS and YYEKEE (reference sequence). V lost 1 base to trimming and J lost 2 bases; unmatched junction nucleotides: 3. The CDR3 is made up of 14 amino acids. The CDR3 DNA is TGTGCCAGCAGCTTGCAGGGACAGACCTACGAGCAGTACTTC. Amino acid sequence: CASSLQGQTYEQYF.

In regard to this clonotype: This clone may be a read error of a much larger clone one base away. The rearrangement joins TRBV28 to TRBJ2-4, with 8 bases identical to TRBD2. Germline V lookup: CDR1 MDHEN, CDR2 SYDVKM. This CDR3 region has 14 residues. CDR3 DNA: TGTGCCAGCATCCCTTCGGGGGGGCAAAACATTCAGAACTTC. Translation: CASIPSGGQNIQNF.

The chain is built from TRBV7-2 and TRBJ2-1, with D perhaps assigned TRBD1 or TRBD2 (8 bases each). This CDR3 has 16 residues. The V gene's germline CDR1 is SGHTA and CDR2 FQGNSA. With 5 bases removed from V and 7 bases from J, the gap between germline ends came to 21 bases. The CDR3: CASSPGGGGILNEQFF. The CDR3 nucleotides are TGTGCCAGCAGCCCAGGGGGCGGGGGGATCTTAAATGAGCAGTTCTTC.

The table lists this clonotype with many counts. The chain links TRBV29-1 to TRBJ2-5; 7 positions agree with TRBD2. Trimming at V came to 4 bases and at J to 2 bases, leaving 4 bases not matched to a gene. CDR1 is SQVTM, CDR2 ANQGSEA, per germline. The CDR3 sequence is 13 residues long. The CDR3 spells CSVAGGGQETQYF. The CDR3 DNA reads TGCAGCGTTGCTGGGGGGGGACAAGAGACCCAGTACTTC.

This clonotype was recorded many times. V and J are TRBV28 and TRBJ2-3, with D perhaps TRBD2 (5 bases). Trimming took 5 bases from V and 4 from J, leaving 22 bases between them. The CDR3 consists of 17 residues. Germline CDR1 MDHEN, CDR2 SYDVKM. DNA for the CDR3: TGTGCCAGCAGTACCACTGCCTTAGCGATCAACTCAGATACGCAGTATTTT. Its translation: CASSTTALAINSDTQYF.

Of note for this clonotype: An end of the junction does not agree with germline; a read error may underlie this. This chain uses TRBV7-3 with TRBJ2-6; D may match TRBD1 or TRBD2 (5 bases each). The CDR3 loop spans 17 amino acids. CDR1 is SGHTA and CDR2 is FQGTGA in the germline V gene. CDR3 DNA: TGTGCCAGCAGCTTAATGGGACGGAACTCTGGGGCTAACGTCCTGACTTTC. This translates into CASSLMGRNSGANVLTF. Full variable domain (remainder filled in from reference TRBV7-3 and TRBJ2-6): GAGVSQTPSNKVTEKGKYVELRCDPISGHTALYWYRQSLGQGPEFLIYFQGTGAADDSGLPNDRFFAVRPEGSVSTLKIQRTERGDSAVYLCASSLMGRNSGANVLTFGAGSRLTVL.

In its sample, this clonotype was seen a few times. The chain employs TRBV25-1 and TRBJ2-7, with D possibly TRBD2 on 5 matching bases. The V gene's germline CDR1 is MGHDK and CDR2 SYGVNS. Trimming removed 4 bases at V and 3 bases at J, with 16 bases between. The CDR3 length is 15 residues. This CDR3 reads CASSGGQTPFYEQYF. CDR3 nucleotides: TGTGCCAGCAGTGGAGGGCAGACCCCTTTCTACGAGCAGTACTTC.

The rearrangement uses TRBV6-2 or TRBV6-3 and TRBJ1-1, with no clear D. Per germline, CDR1 MNHEY and CDR2 SVGEGT. The germline V and J ends were trimmed by 0 bases and 1 base, with 9 bases remaining between them. The CDR3 is 15 amino acids. CDR3: CASSYSDGPNTEAFF. The CDR3 nucleotides read TGTGCCAGCAGTTACTCAGACGGCCCGAACACTGAAGCTTTCTTT.

Ten or more counts support this clonotype. V and J are TRBV4-1 and TRBJ2-1, with D possibly TRBD2 on 6 matching bases. The germline CDR1 and CDR2 sequences are MGHRA and YSYEKL. CDR3 length: 16 amino acids. Between the trimmed V and J ends, which lost 0 bases and 8 bases, there was a span of 17 bases. The CDR3 DNA reads TGCGCCAGCAGCCAAGAATTTACTAGCTACCCGGATGAGCAGTTCTTC. Translating gives CASSQEFTSYPDEQFF.

This clonotype was picked up a small number of times. The rearrangement links TRBV7-2 to TRBJ2-4; TRBD1 or TRBD2 may be the D gene (6 bases each). Trimming took off 8 bases at V and 0 bases at J, with 14 bases between the two ends. Germline loops: CDR1 SGHTA, CDR2 FQGNSA. This CDR3 has 15 residues. CDR3 protein: CASAPRGRAKNIQYF. Here the CDR3 DNA reads TGTGCCAGCGCACCTCGGGGGCGAGCCAAAAACATTCAGTACTTC.

The chain links TRBV30 to TRBJ2-7; D ambiguous. The CDR3 has 12 amino acids. Germline values: CDR1 GTSNPN, CDR2 SVGIG (reference sequence). Trimming shortened V by 0 bases and J by 6 bases, and 9 bases separated the two germline ends. In DNA form, the CDR3 reads TGTGCCTGGAGTGTACCTCTCGGCGAGCAGTACTTC. It translates to CAWSVPLGEQYF.

This clonotype was detected only a few times. The rearrangement links TRBV21-1 to TRBJ1-1. TRBV21-1 is given as a pseudogene. The CDR3 contains 14 residues. CDR3: CASTQSYKNTEAFF. The CDR3 coding sequence is TGTGCCAGCACCCAATCATATAAGAACACTGAAGCTTTCTTT.

V and J are TRBV4-3 and TRBJ2-5, with 7 bases matching TRBD2. Germline V lookup: CDR1 LGHNA, CDR2 YSLEER. J lost 4 bases, V lost 0 bases, and 8 bases had no gene match. This CDR3 comprises 16 residues. CDR3 sequence: CASSQEGGSGGETQYF. The CDR3 region has the DNA TGCGCCAGCAGCCAAGAGGGCGGGAGTGGGGGAGAGACCCAGTACTTC.

The chain employs TRBV2 and TRBJ2-6; possibly TRBD1 for D (6 bases). This CDR3 has 15 residues. The V end was cut by 6 bases, the J end by 0 bases, with 9 bases between. Germline assignment: CDR1 SNHLY and CDR2 FYNNEI. In DNA, the CDR3 is TGTGCCAGCAGGGGACACAGCTCTGGGGCCAACGTCCTGACTTTC. Its protein product is CASRGHSSGANVLTF.

The CDR3 DNA reads TGTGCCAGCAGCCCATCCGGGACTAGCGGGCTAAAGGGGCTGGGTAATGAGCAGTTCTTC. Its protein product is CASSPSGTSGLKGLGNEQFF. The chain joins TRBV7-8 to TRBJ2-1, with TRBD2 matching over 12 bases. With 5 bases clipped from V and 7 bases from J, the junction kept 21 bases outside the gene matches. The CDR3 length is 20 residues. The V gene's germline CDR1 is SGHVS and CDR2 FQNEAQ.